By sample fraction, the clone carrying this TCR beta chain is medium-sized. The CDR3 is made up of 14 amino acids. V was pared by 5 bases and J by 4 bases, with 5 bases of the junction left unmatched. The germline gives CDR1 SGHTA, CDR2 FQGNSA. The sample is drawn from a study of T cell clones after liver transplantation. Generated by immunoSEQ multiplex PCR, the TCRdb table keeps only in-frame clones and is missing some. The table lists 68,000 or so clones, 80% to 95% of them singletons. The sample in question was CD4+ T cells from blood, obtained roughly 25 months after liver transplant. This sequence originates from a human patient who received a liver transplant. T cells may partly derive from the graft donor. This chain uses TRBV7-2 with TRBJ1-5; 7 nucleotides agree with TRBD1. The CDR3 DNA reads as TGTGCCAGCAGCCCCTCAGGGGGGAATCAGCCCCAGCATTTT. This gives the protein CASSPSGGNQPQHF.